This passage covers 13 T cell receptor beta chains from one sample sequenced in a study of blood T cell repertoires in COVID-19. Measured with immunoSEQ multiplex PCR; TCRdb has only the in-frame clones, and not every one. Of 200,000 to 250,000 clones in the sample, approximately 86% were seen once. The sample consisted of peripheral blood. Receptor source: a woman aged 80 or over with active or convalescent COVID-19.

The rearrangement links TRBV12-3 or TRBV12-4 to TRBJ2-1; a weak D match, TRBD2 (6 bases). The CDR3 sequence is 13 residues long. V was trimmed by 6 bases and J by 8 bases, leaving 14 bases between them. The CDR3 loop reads CASRRLENHEQFF. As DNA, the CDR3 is TGTGCCAGCAGGAGACTAGAAAATCATGAGCAGTTCTTC.

For the CDR3, the DNA is TGTGCCAGCAGCCCGGGTCCGGGACGGGAGGACGAAAAACTGTTTTTT. Its protein is CASSPGPGREDEKLFF. The chain is built from TRBV11-3 and TRBJ1-4; a possible D gene is TRBD1 (5 bases). Per the germline V gene, CDR1 is SGHNT and CDR2 is YENEEA. V was clipped by 5 bases and J by 8 bases, with 21 bases between them. The CDR3 consists of 16 residues.

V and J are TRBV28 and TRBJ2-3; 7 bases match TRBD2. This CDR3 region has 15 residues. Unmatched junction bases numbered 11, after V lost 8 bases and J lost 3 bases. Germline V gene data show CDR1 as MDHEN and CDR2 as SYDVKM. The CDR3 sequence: CASGRTRRGTDTQYF. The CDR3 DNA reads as TGTGCCAGCGGCAGGACTAGAAGAGGGACAGATACGCAGTATTTT.

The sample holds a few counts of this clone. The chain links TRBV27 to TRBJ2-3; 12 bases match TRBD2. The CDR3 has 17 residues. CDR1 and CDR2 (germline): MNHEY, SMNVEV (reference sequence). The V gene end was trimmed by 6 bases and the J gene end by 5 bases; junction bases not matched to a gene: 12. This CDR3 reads CASRRQSSGGALDTQYF. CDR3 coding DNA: TGTGCCAGCAGACGCCAATCTAGCGGGGGGGCCCTAGATACGCAGTATTTT.

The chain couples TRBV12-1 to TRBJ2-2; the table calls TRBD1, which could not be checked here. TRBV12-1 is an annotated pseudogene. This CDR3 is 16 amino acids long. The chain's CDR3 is CASSPRDRTNTGELFF. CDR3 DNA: TGTGCCAGCAGCCCCCGGGACAGGACGAACACCGGGGAGCTGTTTTTT.

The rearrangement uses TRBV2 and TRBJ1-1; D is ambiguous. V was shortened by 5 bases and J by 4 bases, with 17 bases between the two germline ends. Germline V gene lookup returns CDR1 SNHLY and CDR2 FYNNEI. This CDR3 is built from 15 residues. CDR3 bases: TGTGCCAGCAGTATCGAGGGCGCGGCAGCCACTGAAGCTTTCTTT. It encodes CASSIEGAAATEAFF.

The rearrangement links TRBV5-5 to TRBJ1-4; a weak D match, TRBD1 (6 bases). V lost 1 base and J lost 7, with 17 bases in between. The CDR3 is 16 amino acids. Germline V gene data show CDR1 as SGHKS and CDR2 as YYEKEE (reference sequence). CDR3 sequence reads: CASSLSYRVRGEKLFF. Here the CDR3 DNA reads TGTGCCAGCAGCTTGTCCTACAGGGTTCGAGGTGAAAAACTGTTTTTT.

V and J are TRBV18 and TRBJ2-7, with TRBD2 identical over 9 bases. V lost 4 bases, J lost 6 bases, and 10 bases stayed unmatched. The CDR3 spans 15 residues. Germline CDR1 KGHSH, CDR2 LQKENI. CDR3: CASSRAGGPVGEQYF. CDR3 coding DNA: TGTGCCAGCTCACGGGCGGGGGGGCCGGTTGGCGAGCAGTACTTC.

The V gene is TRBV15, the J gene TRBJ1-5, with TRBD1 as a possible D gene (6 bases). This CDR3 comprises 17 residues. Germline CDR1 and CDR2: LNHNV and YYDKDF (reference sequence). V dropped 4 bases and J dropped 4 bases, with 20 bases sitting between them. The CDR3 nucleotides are TGTGCCACCAGCAACCCAGGCAGGGGCGAAGGAAATCAGCCCCAGCATTTT. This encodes CATSNPGRGEGNQPQHF. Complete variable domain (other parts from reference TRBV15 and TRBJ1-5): DAMVIQNPRYQVTQFGKPVTLSCSQTLNHNVMYWYQQKSSQAPKLLFHYYDKDFNNEADTPDNFQSRRPNTSFCFLDIRSPGLGDTAMYLCATSNPGRGEGNQPQHFGDGTRLSIL.

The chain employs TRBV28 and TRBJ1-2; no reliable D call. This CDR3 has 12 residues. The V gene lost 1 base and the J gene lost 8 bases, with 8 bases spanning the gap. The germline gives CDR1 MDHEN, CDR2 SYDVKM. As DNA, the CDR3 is TGTGCCAGCAGTTTATATCATTCCGGCTACACCTTC. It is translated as CASSLYHSGYTF.

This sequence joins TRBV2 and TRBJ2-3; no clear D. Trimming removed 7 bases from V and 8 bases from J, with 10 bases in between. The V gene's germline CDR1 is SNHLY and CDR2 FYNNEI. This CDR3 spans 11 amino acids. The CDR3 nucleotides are TGTGCCAGCAATCCTCAGGCTACGCAGTATTTT. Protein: CASNPQATQYF.

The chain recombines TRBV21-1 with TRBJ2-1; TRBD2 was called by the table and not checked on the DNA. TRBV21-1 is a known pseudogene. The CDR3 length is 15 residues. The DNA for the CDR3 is TGTGCCAGCAGCAAGACTAGCGGGGTATACAATGAGCAGTTCTTC. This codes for CASSKTSGVYNEQFF.

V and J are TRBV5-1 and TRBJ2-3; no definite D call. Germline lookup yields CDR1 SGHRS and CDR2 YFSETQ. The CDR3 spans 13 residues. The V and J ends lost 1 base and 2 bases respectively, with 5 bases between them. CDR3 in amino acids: CASSLQDTDTQYF. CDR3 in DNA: TGCGCCAGCAGCTTGCAGGACACAGATACGCAGTATTTT.